Presented here are 18 T cell receptor beta chains from one specimen sequenced in a study of blood T cell repertoires in COVID-19. The protocol was immunoSEQ multiplex PCR, while the TCRdb copy is restricted to in-frame clones and leaves out a portion. Of around 140,000 clones listed, 88% were seen once; the top ten hold approximately 1.8%. Sequencing was done on a sample of peripheral blood. These receptors came from a man aged 70 or older with acute or convalescent COVID-19.

The J gene is TRBJ1-4, the V gene TRBV28; 7 bases are a match to TRBD1. This CDR3 is built from 14 residues. Germline CDR1 and CDR2: MDHEN and SYDVKM. The J segment lost 3 bases and the V segment lost 11 bases, leaving 9 bases of the junction unmatched. CDR3 bases: TGTGCCGCCAATAAGGGACAGCCTAATGAAAAACTGTTTTTT. The encoded protein is CAANKGQPNEKLFF.

To note about this clone: The sample carries other DNA sequences with the same CDR3. The chain uses TRBV5-6 and TRBJ1-2, with TRBD1 as a possible D gene (5 bases). This CDR3 is built from 13 residues. Trimming took 0 bases from V and 7 from J, leaving 10 bases between them. Germline V gives CDR1 SGHDT, CDR2 YYEEEE. CDR3 loop: CASSLAGLGGYTF. The CDR3 nucleotides are TGTGCCAGCAGCTTGGCAGGGCTGGGTGGCTACACCTTC.

The rearrangement links TRBV3-1 (or the pseudogene TRBV3-2) to TRBJ2-3; TRBD1 is a possible D gene (5 bases). CDR3 length: 15 residues. Germline V gene lookup returns CDR1 LGHDT and CDR2 YNNKEL (reference sequence). V lost 2 bases to trimming and J lost 2 bases, with 11 bases between them. CDR3 coding DNA: TGTGCCAGCAGCCAAACGACAGTATTCACAGATACGCAGTATTTT. This gives the protein CASSQTTVFTDTQYF.

The chain joins TRBV4-1 to TRBJ2-1; 7 bases fit TRBD1. The CDR3 has 13 residues. Germline assignment: CDR1 MGHRA and CDR2 YSYEKL. The V gene end was trimmed by 9 bases and the J gene end by 7 bases; junction bases not matched to a gene: 9. CDR3 coding DNA: TGCGCCAGACGAGGGACAGAATTGAATGAGCAGTTCTTC. Protein sequence: CARRGTELNEQFF.

The chain employs TRBV2 and TRBJ2-7; possible D gene TRBD1, 5 bases. V lost 7 bases, J lost 9 bases, and 19 bases lay in between. The length of the CDR3 is 13 residues. Germline V gene lookup returns CDR1 SNHLY and CDR2 FYNNEI. The CDR3 DNA follows: TGTGCCAGCAAGGCGACTCAGGGCTTAGGGCAGTACTTC. Translating gives CASKATQGLGQYF.

The chain uses TRBV5-5 and TRBJ2-1; 12 bases line up with TRBD1. V lost 3 bases and J lost 6; bases outside the gene matches: 4. Germline CDR1 reads SGHKS; CDR2 reads YYEKEE (reference sequence). This CDR3 has 15 amino acids. The CDR3 loop is CASSSGQGAVNEQFF. CDR3 DNA sequence: TGTGCCAGCAGCTCGGGACAGGGGGCGGTCAATGAGCAGTTCTTC.

The rearrangement links TRBV5-1 to TRBJ1-6, with 7 bases identical to TRBD1. J gave up 7 bases and V 2 bases, and 3 bases lay outside the gene matches. Germline V CDR1 and CDR2: SGHRS, YFSETQ. The CDR3 totals 14 residues. In DNA, the CDR3 is TGCGCCAGCAGCTTTACAGGGGTGAATTCACCCCTCCACTTT. The encoded protein is CASSFTGVNSPLHF.

This clone was counted only a few times. Other DNA sequences in this sample translate to the same CDR3. The chain combines TRBV27 with TRBJ1-1; no firm D call. V was shortened by 2 bases and J by 0 bases, with 7 bases between the two germline ends. CDR1 is MNHEY and CDR2 is SMNVEV in the germline V gene (reference sequence). CDR3 length: 14 amino acids. CDR3 DNA sequence: TGTGCCAGCAGTTTAACAGTAATGAACACTGAAGCTTTCTTT. The encoded protein is CASSLTVMNTEAFF.

This sequence joins TRBV10-3 and TRBJ2-7; TRBD1 agrees at 11 bases. V dropped 8 bases and J dropped 4; count of bases not matched to a gene: 7. The CDR3 is made up of 14 amino acids. CDR1 and CDR2 (germline): ENHRY, SYGVKD. For the CDR3, the DNA is TGTGCCATCGGGGAGGGACAGGGGGTTTACGAGCAGTACTTC. Residues: CAIGEGQGVYEQYF.

This chain links TRBV7-8 with TRBJ2-3; 9 bases are shared with TRBD1. CDR3 length: 12 residues. Germline loops: CDR1 SGHVS, CDR2 FQNEAQ. V lost 2 bases and J lost 14; bases outside the gene matches: 5. CDR3 DNA sequence: TGTGCCAGCAGCTTAAGGGACAGGGTCTCGTATTTT. Its translation is CASSLRDRVSYF.

The gene calls are TRBV28 and TRBJ1-5, with D perhaps matching TRBD1 (5 bases). The CDR3 spans 13 residues. The germline V gene encodes CDR1 MDHEN and CDR2 SYDVKM. The CDR3 coding sequence is TGTGCAACACTGCAGGGAAGGAATCAGCCCCAGCATTTT. This encodes CATLQGRNQPQHF.

The chain combines TRBV5-1 with TRBJ1-3; TRBD1 aligns across 8 bases. This CDR3 is 16 amino acids long. Trimming removed 0 bases from V and 4 bases from J; junction bases left unmatched: 6. CDR1 SGHRS and CDR2 YFSETQ come from the germline V gene. The DNA for the CDR3 is TGCGCCAGCAGCTTGGTTGGGACAGGTCTCGGAAACACCATATATTTT. It codes for CASSLVGTGLGNTIYF. Filled out from reference TRBV5-1 and TRBJ1-3, the complete variable domain reads KAGVTQTPRYLIKTRGQQVTLSCSPISGHRSVSWYQQTPGQGLQFLFEYFSETQRNKGNFPGRFSGRQFSNSRSEMNVSTLELGDSALYLCASSLVGTGLGNTIYFGEGSWLTVV.

The chain combines TRBV5-8 with TRBJ2-5; 9 bases map to TRBD1. The germline V gene has CDR1 SGHTS and CDR2 YDEGEE. The CDR3 is made up of 16 amino acids. V shed 0 bases and J 3 bases; nucleotides not matched to a gene: 6. As DNA, the CDR3 is TGTGCCAGCAGCTTGGGCCGTGGGACAGGGAAAGAGACCCAGTACTTC. Amino acid sequence: CASSLGRGTGKETQYF.

This rearrangement joins TRBV30 to TRBJ1-5; maybe TRBD1 (6 bases). V was clipped by 3 bases and J by 6 bases, with 12 bases between them. This CDR3 is built from 13 residues. Germline assignment: CDR1 GTSNPN and CDR2 SVGIG (reference sequence). CDR3 DNA sequence: TGTGCCTGGAGGGCAGGGGCCTCTCAGCCCCAGCATTTT. Translating gives CAWRAGASQPQHF.

The chain employs TRBV2 and TRBJ2-7; 9 bases map to TRBD2. The V and J ends lost 6 bases and 2 bases, in that order; junction bases with no gene match: 2. This CDR3 comprises 13 residues. Germline CDR1 and CDR2: SNHLY and FYNNEI. The CDR3 DNA sequence: TGTGCCAGCAGGACTAGCGGCGCCTACGAGCAGTACTTC. Its translation is CASRTSGAYEQYF.

V is TRBV11-2 and J is TRBJ2-5; the D gene is possibly TRBD2 (6 bases). V gave up 4 bases and J gave up 7 bases, with 19 bases separating them. CDR1 and CDR2 from the germline V gene are SGHAT and FQNNGV. This CDR3 contains 15 residues. This chain's CDR3 is CASSSLRGPLGTQYF. Here the CDR3 DNA reads TGTGCCAGCAGCTCCCTGCGGGGCCCCCTTGGGACCCAGTACTTC.

The chain carries TRBV5-4 and TRBJ1-2; TRBD1 matches at 9 bases. This CDR3 contains 15 residues. The germline V gene has CDR1 SGHNT and CDR2 YYREEE (reference sequence). The V gene end was trimmed by 0 bases and the J gene end by 8 bases; junction bases not matched to a gene: 8. In nucleotides, the CDR3 is TGTGCCAGCAGCTTGGACTTACAGGGGGCAAGCGGCTACACCTTC. Its protein product is CASSLDLQGASGYTF. The full variable domain, in which reference TRBV5-4 and TRBJ1-2 provide the parts outside the CDR3, is ETGVTQSPTHLIKTRGQQVTLRCSSQSGHNTVSWYQQALGQGPQFIFQYYREEENGRGNFPPRFSGLQFPNYSSELNVNALELDDSALYLCASSLDLQGASGYTFGSGTRLTVV.

The V and J genes are TRBV28 and TRBJ1-4; D is uncertain. Trimming removed 9 bases at V and 10 bases at J, with 21 bases between. The CDR3 totals 14 residues. Germline V CDR1 and CDR2: MDHEN, SYDVKM. The CDR3 region is CASSSGPESGKLFF. The CDR3 DNA reads as TGTGCCAGTTCGTCTGGGCCCGAGTCCGGAAAACTGTTTTTT.